The present T cell receptor (beta chain) was sequenced within a study of technical replicates of blood from a handful of donors. The CDR3 consists of 15 residues. The V and J ends lost 0 bases and 6 bases respectively, with 12 bases between them. Germline values: CDR1 LGHNA, CDR2 YSLEER. Data came from immunoSEQ multiplex PCR; TCRdb stores just in-frame clones and leaves some out. This table has fewer than 90,000 clones, roughly 93% appearing once. Sequenced material: T cells isolated from PBMCs. The sequence derives from a human donor in good health. V is TRBV4-3 and J is TRBJ2-1, with a tentative D call TRBD2 (6 bases). As DNA, the CDR3 is TGCGCCAGCAGCCAAGATCTGGCGGGATTCAATGAGCAGTTCTTC. Translation gives CASSQDLAGFNEQFF.